This T cell receptor (beta chain) derives from a study of OX40 agonist ivuxolimab in advanced cancers. Overall study results and limits: Expanded peripheral T-cell antigen specificity went undetermined.

To note about this clone: Its cognate antigen is unknown.

This CDR3 contains 14 residues. Germline CDR1 is SNHLY and CDR2 is FYNNEI. Between the trimmed V and J ends, which lost 9 bases and 4 bases, there was a span of 18 bases. The repertoire was sequenced with immunoSEQ multiplex PCR; TCRdb's copy has only in-frame clones and lacks some. The sample carries 80,000 to 100,000 clones, roughly 95% recorded once. The origin of this receptor is an adult with an advanced solid tumor such as melanoma, head and neck, liver or kidney cancer. The chain combines TRBV2 with TRBJ2-5, with D possibly matching TRBD1 (6 bases). The material sequenced was CD4+ or CD8+ T cells sorted from blood, taken in a trial of the OX40 agonist ivuxolimab. The CDR3 DNA reads TGTGCCAGTCAGGGGTTGGTAGCACGAGAGACCCAGTACTTC. The encoded protein is CASQGLVARETQYF.